Each of the 17 T cell receptor beta chains below was sequenced from the same sample in a study of T cells in Graves' hyperthyroidism and ophthalmopathy. Amplification yielded TCR beta CDR3 regions, with RNA transcripts as the source. A first-round RT-PCR of the TCR CDR3 used the HTBI primer set. TCRdb called the multiplex PCR reads again in MiXCR, with one record for every CDR3 protein. This table has 400,000 to 500,000 distinct CDR3 sequences, around 13% appearing once. Sequencing input: blood. The source is a young woman with Graves' hyperthyroidism.

This clonotype was counted many times. This sequence joins TRBV7-6 and TRBJ2-3; no firm D call. V lost 5 bases and J 4 bases, leaving 19 bases between the germline ends. Germline loops: CDR1 SGHVS, CDR2 FNYEAQ. This CDR3 has 16 amino acids. This CDR3 reads CASSRRASQQADTQYF. CDR3 nucleotides: TGTGCCAGCAGCCGCCGGGCTTCACAGCAGGCAGATACGCAGTATTTT.

This clonotype came up many times. This chain connects TRBV7-9 to TRBJ1-4; weak D call: TRBD1 (6 bases). The CDR3 length is 15 residues. Trimming left V 1 base short and J 7 bases short, with 13 bases between. The germline gives CDR1 SEHNR, CDR2 FQNEAQ (reference sequence). CDR3 protein: CASSLGRDISEKLFF. DNA of the CDR3: TGTGCCAGCAGCTTAGGAAGGGACATAAGTGAAAAACTGTTTTTT.

This clonotype has a count of ten or more. V usage is TRBV20-1 and J usage is TRBJ2-7; no clear D. This CDR3 is 13 amino acids long. Germline assignment: CDR1 DFQATT and CDR2 SNEGSKA (reference sequence). Trimming took off 1 base at V and 0 bases at J, with 7 bases between the two ends. CDR3: CSARARSSYEQYF. Here the CDR3 DNA reads TGCAGTGCTAGAGCACGTAGCTCCTACGAGCAGTACTTC.

This clonotype was counted ten times or more. The chain links TRBV20-1 to TRBJ2-1; 12 nucleotides agree with TRBD2. This CDR3 spans 19 amino acids. Germline V gene lookup returns CDR1 DFQATT and CDR2 SNEGSKA (reference sequence). J gave up 9 bases and V 4 bases, and 22 bases lay outside the gene matches. The CDR3 protein is CSATFSVGLAGGLGFEQFF. CDR3 DNA sequence: TGCAGTGCTACCTTTAGCGTAGGCCTAGCGGGAGGGTTAGGGTTTGAGCAGTTCTTC.

This clonotype was counted many times. The rearrangement links TRBV15 to TRBJ1-1, with D unclear. Germline assignment: CDR1 LNHNV and CDR2 YYDKDF (reference sequence). Trimming removed 0 bases at V and 0 bases at J, with 8 bases between. The length of the CDR3 is 15 residues. The CDR3 spells CATSREATVNTEAFF. In DNA form, the CDR3 reads TGTGCCACCAGCAGAGAGGCTACGGTGAACACTGAAGCTTTCTTT.

This clonotype was observed many times. V gene TRBV6-1 combines with J gene TRBJ1-1; D may be TRBD1 (5 bases). CDR3 length: 15 residues. Germline V gene lookup returns CDR1 MNHNS and CDR2 SASEGT. The V and J ends lost 0 bases and 7 bases respectively, with 15 bases between them. CDR3 amino acids: CASSEAGGSTGEAFF. The CDR3 DNA reads TGTGCCAGCAGTGAAGCGGGGGGATCAACAGGTGAAGCTTTCTTT.

There are many counts of this clonotype. This chain uses TRBV7-9 with TRBJ2-3, with D perhaps TRBD1 (7 bases). This CDR3 is 14 amino acids long. Looked up from germline, CDR1 is SEHNR and CDR2 is FQNEAQ (reference sequence). The V gene lost 9 bases and the J gene lost 2 bases, with 15 bases spanning the gap. The CDR3 nucleotides read TGTGCCAGTGCGGGACAGACGATCACAGATACGCAGTATTTT. Translated: CASAGQTITDTQYF.

This clonotype was detected many times. V and J are TRBV20-1 and TRBJ2-7, with 11 bases that match TRBD1. Per the germline V gene, CDR1 is DFQATT and CDR2 is SNEGSKA (reference sequence). This CDR3 spans 16 amino acids. The trim removed 5 bases at V and 4 bases at J, leaving 13 bases unmatched. CDR3 loop: CSAHLSRGQGAYEQYF. Written as DNA, the CDR3 is TGCAGTGCTCACCTTTCTCGCGGACAGGGGGCTTACGAGCAGTACTTC.

Comment on this clonotype: One end of the junction does not line up with germline, which may come from a read error. The rearrangement uses TRBV7-2 and TRBJ2-7; a possible D gene is TRBD2 (5 bases). CDR1 SGHTA and CDR2 FQGNSA come from the germline V gene. This CDR3 is 15 amino acids long. In DNA, the CDR3 is TGTGCCAGCAGCGTAGCGAAGGGCAGCGGCTACGAGCAGTACTTC. This sequence encodes CASSVAKGSGYEQYF.

This clonotype was counted a few times. The rearrangement uses TRBV7-9 and TRBJ2-1, with 12 bases lining up with TRBD1. The germline V gene has CDR1 SEHNR and CDR2 FQNEAQ (reference sequence). This CDR3 is 15 amino acids long. Trimming cost V 2 bases and J 10 bases; bases outside gene matches: 6. CDR3 region: CASSLRGQGAREQFF. The CDR3 nucleotides read TGTGCCAGCAGCTTACGGGGACAGGGGGCGCGAGAGCAGTTCTTC.

With respect to this clonotype: This may arise from a read error, as a much more abundant clone is one base away. The chain uses TRBV28 and TRBJ1-5; D is perhaps TRBD1 (6 bases). The closer fit of TRBJ2-3 to the DNA end suggests the J call may be wrong. The germline V gene has CDR1 MDHEN and CDR2 SYDVKM. The CDR3 is 15 amino acids. This CDR3 reads CASSLMARGWQPQYF. DNA of the CDR3: TGTGCCAGCAGTTTAATGGCCAGGGGCTGGCAGCCCCAGTATTTT.

This clonotype was observed at least ten times. The V gene is TRBV28, the J gene TRBJ2-3, with D possibly TRBD2 on 6 matching bases. The CDR3 consists of 16 residues. Germline values: CDR1 MDHEN, CDR2 SYDVKM. V was pared by 6 bases and J by 3 bases, with 19 bases between. CDR3 DNA: TGTGCCAGCAGGGGGACTCCCCAGGCGGCAACAGATACGCAGTATTTT. Its translation: CASRGTPQAATDTQYF.

The chain links TRBV19 to TRBJ1-1; possible D gene TRBD1, 6 bases. This CDR3 has 13 amino acids. The germline V and J ends were trimmed by 11 bases and 5 bases, with 18 bases remaining between them. The germline gives CDR1 LNHDA, CDR2 SQIVND (reference sequence). The CDR3 bases are TGTGCCGCGGGGGCTACTAGAGGTACTGAAGCTTTCTTT. This translates into CAAGATRGTEAFF.

To note about this clonotype: This sequence may be a read error, since a much larger clone differs from it by one base. The chain carries TRBV6-5 and TRBJ2-5; D unresolved. V lost 4 bases to trimming and J lost 11 bases, with 26 bases between them. There are 16 residues in the CDR3. CDR1 is MNHEY, CDR2 SVGAGI, per germline. The CDR3 coding sequence is TGTGCCAGCAGTTCGGACCCCGGTTGGTCTAGTAGAGAGCAGTACTTC. Its translation: CASSSDPGWSSREQYF.

This clonotype was found many times. The chain employs TRBV13 and TRBJ2-6; a weak D match, TRBD2 (5 bases). The CDR3 covers 18 residues. The V end was cut by 2 bases, the J end by 0 bases, with 14 bases between. Per the germline V gene, CDR1 is PRHDT and CDR2 is FYEKMQ (reference sequence). CDR3 sequence: CASSLKTLASSGANVLTF. The CDR3 coding sequence is TGTGCCAGCAGCTTAAAAACGCTAGCCTCCTCTGGGGCCAACGTCCTGACTTTC.

V and J are TRBV20-1 and TRBJ2-2; tentative D call: TRBD1 (5 bases). V dropped 6 bases and J dropped 2 bases, with 16 bases sitting between them. The CDR3 contains 15 residues. Per the germline V gene, CDR1 is DFQATT and CDR2 is SNEGSKA (reference sequence). The CDR3 here is CSASVRQTNTGELFF. CDR3 sequence (DNA): TGCAGTGCCTCGGTCCGACAGACAAACACCGGGGAGCTGTTTTTT.

This clonotype was picked up a small number of times. A much larger clone sits a single nucleotide away, making a read error possible. The chain joins TRBV6-1 to TRBJ1-1; no firm D call. Germline V gene data show CDR1 as MNHNS and CDR2 as SASEGT. Trimming stripped 2 bases from V and 2 bases from J, with 6 bases between. This CDR3 has 13 amino acids. Here the CDR3 reads CASSELGNTEAFF. CDR3 sequence (DNA): TGTGCCAGCAGTGAACTTGGTAACACTGAAGCTTTCTTT.